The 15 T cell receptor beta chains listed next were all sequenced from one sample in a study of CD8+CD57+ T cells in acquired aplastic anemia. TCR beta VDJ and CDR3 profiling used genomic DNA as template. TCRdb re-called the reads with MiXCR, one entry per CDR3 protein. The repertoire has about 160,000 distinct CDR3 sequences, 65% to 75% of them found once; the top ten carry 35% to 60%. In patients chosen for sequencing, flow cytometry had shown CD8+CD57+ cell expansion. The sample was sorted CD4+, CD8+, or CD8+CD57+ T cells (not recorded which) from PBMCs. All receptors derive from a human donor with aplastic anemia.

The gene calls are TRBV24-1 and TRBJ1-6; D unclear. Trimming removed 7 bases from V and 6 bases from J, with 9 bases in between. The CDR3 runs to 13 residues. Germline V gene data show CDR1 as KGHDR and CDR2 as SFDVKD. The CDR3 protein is CATREAANSPLHF. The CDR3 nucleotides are TGTGCCACCAGGGAAGCTGCTAATTCACCCCTCCACTTT.

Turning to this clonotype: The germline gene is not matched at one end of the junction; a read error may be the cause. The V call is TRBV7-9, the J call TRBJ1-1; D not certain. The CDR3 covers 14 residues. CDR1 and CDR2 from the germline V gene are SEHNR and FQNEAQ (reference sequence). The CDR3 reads CVSSFGGLNTEAFF. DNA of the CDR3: TGTGTCAGCAGCTTCGGCGGATTGAACACTGAAGCTTTCTTT.

For the CDR3, the DNA is TGTGCCAGCAGCCCACGTAGCGGCCCCCCCTACGAGCAGTACTTC. Protein: CASSPRSGPPYEQYF. The chain couples TRBV7-7 to TRBJ2-7, with D maybe TRBD2 (6 bases). The germline gives CDR1 SSHAT, CDR2 FNYEAQ (reference sequence). This CDR3 spans 15 amino acids. Trimming stripped 5 bases from V and 2 bases from J, with 16 bases between.

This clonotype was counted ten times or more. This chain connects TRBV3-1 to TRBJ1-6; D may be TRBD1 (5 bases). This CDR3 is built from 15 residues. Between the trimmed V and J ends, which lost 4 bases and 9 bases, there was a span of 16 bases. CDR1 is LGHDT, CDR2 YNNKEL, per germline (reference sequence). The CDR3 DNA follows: TGTGCCAGCAGCCCGCCCCGGCAGGGTAGTTCACCCCTCCACTTT. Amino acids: CASSPPRQGSSPLHF.

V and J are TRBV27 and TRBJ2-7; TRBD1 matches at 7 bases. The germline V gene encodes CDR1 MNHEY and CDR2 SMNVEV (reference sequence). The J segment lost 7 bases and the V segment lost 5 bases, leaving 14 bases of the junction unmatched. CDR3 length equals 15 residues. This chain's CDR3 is CASSTPTSSGGEQYF. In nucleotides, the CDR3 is TGTGCCAGCAGTACCCCAACTAGTTCAGGGGGAGAGCAGTACTTC.

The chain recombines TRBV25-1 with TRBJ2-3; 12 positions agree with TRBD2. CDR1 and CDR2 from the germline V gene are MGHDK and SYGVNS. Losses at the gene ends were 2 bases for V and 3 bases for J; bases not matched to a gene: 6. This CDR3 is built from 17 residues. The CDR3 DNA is TGTGCCAGCAGTGAAGCTCTAGCGGGAGGGAGAACAGATACGCAGTATTTT. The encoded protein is CASSEALAGGRTDTQYF.

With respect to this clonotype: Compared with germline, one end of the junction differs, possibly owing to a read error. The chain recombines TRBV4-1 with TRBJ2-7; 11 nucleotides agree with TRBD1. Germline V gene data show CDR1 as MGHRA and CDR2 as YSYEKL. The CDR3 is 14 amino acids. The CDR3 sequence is CASRPGTGGYEQYF. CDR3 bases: TGTGCCAGCAGACCGGGGACAGGGGGTTACGAGCAGTACTTC.

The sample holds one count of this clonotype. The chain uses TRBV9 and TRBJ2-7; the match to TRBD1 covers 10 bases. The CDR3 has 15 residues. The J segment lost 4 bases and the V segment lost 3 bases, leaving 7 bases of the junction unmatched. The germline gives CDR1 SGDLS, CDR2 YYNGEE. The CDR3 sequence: CASSGPRDRGYEQYF. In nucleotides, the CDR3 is TGTGCCAGCAGCGGGCCCCGGGACAGGGGTTACGAGCAGTACTTC.

The CDR3 DNA follows: TGTGCCAGCAGCTTAGCGGGAGGAGCCTACGAGCAGTACTTC. It specifies CASSLAGGAYEQYF. The chain has TRBV7-9 and TRBJ2-7; D possibly corresponds to TRBD2 (6 bases). The CDR3 sequence is 14 residues long. CDR1 is SEHNR, CDR2 FQNEAQ, per germline (reference sequence). V was pared by 0 bases and J by 2 bases, with 8 bases between.

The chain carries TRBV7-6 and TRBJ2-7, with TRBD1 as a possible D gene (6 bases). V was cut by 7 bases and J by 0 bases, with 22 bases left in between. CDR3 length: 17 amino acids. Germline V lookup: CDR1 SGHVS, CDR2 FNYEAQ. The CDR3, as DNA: TGTGCCAGCACCAAAGAACAGGGATCCTACGACTCCTACGAGCAGTACTTC. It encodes CASTKEQGSYDSYEQYF. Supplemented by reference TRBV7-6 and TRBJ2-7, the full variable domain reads GAGVSQSPRYKVTKRGQDVALRCDPISGHVSLYWYRQALGQGPEFLTYFNYEAQQDKSGLPNDRFSAERPEGSISTLTIQRTEQRDSAMYRCASTKEQGSYDSYEQYFGPGTRLTVT.

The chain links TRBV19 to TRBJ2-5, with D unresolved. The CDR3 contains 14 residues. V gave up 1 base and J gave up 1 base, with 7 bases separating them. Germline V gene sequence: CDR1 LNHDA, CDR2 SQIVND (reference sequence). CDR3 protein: CASSIVGVQETQYF. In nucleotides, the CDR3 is TGTGCCAGTAGTATAGTTGGAGTCCAAGAGACCCAGTACTTC.

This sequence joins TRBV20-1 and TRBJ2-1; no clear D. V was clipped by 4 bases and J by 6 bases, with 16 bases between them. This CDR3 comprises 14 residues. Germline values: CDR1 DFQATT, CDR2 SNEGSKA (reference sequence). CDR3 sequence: CSAILLMTINEQFF. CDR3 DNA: TGCAGTGCTATCCTCTTAATGACCATCAATGAGCAGTTCTTC.

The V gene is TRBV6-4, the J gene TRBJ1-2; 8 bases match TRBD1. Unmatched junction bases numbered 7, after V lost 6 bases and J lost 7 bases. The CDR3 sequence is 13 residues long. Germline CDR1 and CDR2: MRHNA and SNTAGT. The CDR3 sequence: CASSTQGASGYTF. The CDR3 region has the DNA TGTGCCAGCAGCACTCAGGGGGCGAGTGGCTACACCTTC.

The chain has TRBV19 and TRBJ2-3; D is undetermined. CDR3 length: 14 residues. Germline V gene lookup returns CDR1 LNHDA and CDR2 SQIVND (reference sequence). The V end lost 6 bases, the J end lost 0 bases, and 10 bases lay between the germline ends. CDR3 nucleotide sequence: TGTGCCAGTAGCCCAAAGATGAGCACAGATACGCAGTATTTT. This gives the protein CASSPKMSTDTQYF. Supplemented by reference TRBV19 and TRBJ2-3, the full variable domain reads DGGITQSPKYLFRKEGQNVTLSCEQNLNHDAMYWYRQDPGQGLRLIYYSQIVNDFQKGDIAEGYSVSREKKESFPLTVTSAQKNPTAFYLCASSPKMSTDTQYFGPGTRLTVL.

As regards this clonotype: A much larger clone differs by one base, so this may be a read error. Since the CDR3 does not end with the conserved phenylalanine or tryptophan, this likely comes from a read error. The CDR3 DNA reads as TGCGCCAGCAGCCAACCGGGACTATTGTACCAAGAGACCCAGTACCTC. Amino acids: CASSQPGLLYQETQYL. V is TRBV4-1 and J is TRBJ2-5; 7 nucleotides match TRBD2. The CDR3 covers 16 residues. The V gene end was trimmed by 2 bases and the J gene end by 0 bases; junction bases not matched to a gene: 6. Per the germline V gene, CDR1 is MGHRA and CDR2 is YSYEKL.